These 27 T cell receptor beta chains share one sample of origin, sequenced in a study of blood T cell repertoires in COVID-19. Generated by immunoSEQ multiplex PCR, the TCRdb table keeps only in-frame clones and is missing some. The table includes roughly 100,000 clones, approximately 86% detected once. Specimen: peripheral blood. The receptors come from a man in his fifties with active or convalescent COVID-19.

This chain uses TRBV10-3 with TRBJ2-3, with TRBD1 matching 12 bases. V shed 6 bases, J shed 2 bases, and the junction held 6 bases outside the gene matches. CDR3 length: 16 residues. Germline values: CDR1 ENHRY, CDR2 SYGVKD. CDR3 nucleotide sequence: TGTGCCATCAGGAGTGGGACAGGGGGCTTCACAGATACGCAGTATTTT. Its protein is CAIRSGTGGFTDTQYF.

This chain uses TRBV28 with TRBJ1-1, with a possible D match to TRBD1 (5 bases). The germline CDR1 and CDR2 sequences are MDHEN and SYDVKM. The CDR3 runs 13 residues. The V end lost 11 bases, the J end lost 4 bases, and 17 bases lay between the germline ends. Here the CDR3 reads CAATGGAGTEAFF. The DNA of the CDR3 is TGTGCCGCAACCGGAGGGGCCGGCACTGAAGCTTTCTTT.

The rearrangement links TRBV12-3 or TRBV12-4 to TRBJ1-2, with 10 bases matching TRBD1. Germline trimming cut 5 bases from V and 9 bases from J; bases unmatched to any gene: 6. The CDR3 is 13 amino acids. In DNA form, the CDR3 reads TGTGCCAGCAGTATTCCGGGACAGGGGCGCTACACCTTC. It yields the protein CASSIPGQGRYTF.

This clone was seen a single time. The chain has TRBV18 and TRBJ2-3; no definite D call. The V end lost 3 bases, the J end lost 3 bases, and 10 bases lay between the germline ends. The CDR3 sequence is 14 residues long. The germline V gene has CDR1 KGHSH and CDR2 LQKENI. The CDR3 sequence: CASSPPTVTDTQYF. As DNA, the CDR3 is TGTGCCAGCTCACCTCCTACGGTAACAGATACGCAGTATTTT.

This clone showed up just once. The V gene is TRBV5-1, the J gene TRBJ2-2, with 8 positions matching TRBD2. CDR1 SGHRS and CDR2 YFSETQ come from the germline V gene. V shed 4 bases, J shed 1 base, and the junction held 3 bases outside the gene matches. The CDR3 extends over 15 amino acids. CDR3 DNA: TGCGCCAGCAGCATTAGCGGGATGAACACCGGGGAGCTGTTTTTT. This translates into CASSISGMNTGELFF.

This clone has just one count. The V gene is TRBV2, the J gene TRBJ1-6; D is perhaps TRBD1 (5 bases). The CDR3 runs 15 residues. Between the trimmed V and J ends, which lost 1 base and 5 bases, there was a span of 9 bases. Germline V lookup: CDR1 SNHLY, CDR2 FYNNEI. CDR3 DNA sequence: TGTGCCAGCAGTGAAGAGGGGCTGAATAATTCACCCCTCCACTTT. It encodes CASSEEGLNNSPLHF.

The chain recombines TRBV5-4 with TRBJ1-2; TRBD1 agrees at 8 bases. The CDR3 loop spans 15 amino acids. V shed 3 bases and J 1 base; nucleotides not matched to a gene: 5. Germline V gene lookup returns CDR1 SGHNT and CDR2 YYREEE (reference sequence). The chain's CDR3 is CASSSGQGFNYGYTF. In DNA form, the CDR3 reads TGTGCCAGCAGCTCAGGACAGGGATTTAACTATGGCTACACCTTC.

The V and J genes are TRBV5-1 and TRBJ1-3, with TRBD1 matching over 7 bases. The junction had 4 bases not matched to a gene; V was cut back by 0 bases and J by 4 bases. CDR1 and CDR2 (germline): SGHRS, YFSETQ. The CDR3 is made up of 15 amino acids. The CDR3 sequence is CASSLVGGAGNTIYF. The DNA of the CDR3 is TGCGCCAGCAGCTTGGTAGGGGGCGCGGGAAACACCATATATTTT.

J is TRBJ1-3 and V is TRBV7-2; 9 positions agree with TRBD1. After removal of 4 bases from V and 3 bases from J, the junction contained 1 base not matched to a gene. Germline assignment: CDR1 SGHTA and CDR2 FQGNSA. This CDR3 is 14 amino acids long. The CDR3 sequence: CASSSGQGGNTIYF. For the CDR3, the DNA is TGTGCCAGCAGCTCGGGACAGGGTGGAAACACCATATATTTT.

V gene TRBV9 combines with J gene TRBJ2-2; possible D gene TRBD1, 6 bases. From germline, CDR1 is SGDLS and CDR2 YYNGEE. This CDR3 has 18 residues. V gave up 3 bases and J gave up 0 bases, with 18 bases separating them. CDR3 amino acids: CASSALRGSVTNTGELFF. The CDR3 nucleotides are TGTGCCAGCAGCGCCCTTAGGGGGAGCGTAACGAACACCGGGGAGCTGTTTTTT.

This sequence joins TRBV28 and TRBJ1-5; 9 nucleotides line up with TRBD1. Germline V gene lookup returns CDR1 MDHEN and CDR2 SYDVKM. V gave up 10 bases and J gave up 2 bases; unmatched junction bases: 6. The CDR3 contains 14 residues. CDR3 protein: CATKQGAGNQPQHF. DNA for the CDR3: TGTGCCACCAAACAGGGGGCGGGCAATCAGCCCCAGCATTTT.

This clone was counted a few times. This chain joins TRBV27 and TRBJ2-1; 11 bases map to TRBD2. The V gene's germline CDR1 is MNHEY and CDR2 SMNVEV (reference sequence). The CDR3 has 15 amino acids. J was trimmed by 5 bases and V by 6 bases; bases with no gene match: 6. The CDR3 region is CASRDSGGANNEQFF. CDR3 coding DNA: TGTGCCAGCAGGGATAGCGGGGGGGCCAACAATGAGCAGTTCTTC.

The J gene is TRBJ1-2, the V gene TRBV6-2 or TRBV6-3, with 9 positions matching TRBD1. Germline V gives CDR1 MNHEY, CDR2 SVGEGT. CDR3 length: 14 amino acids. After removal of 2 bases from V and 10 bases from J, the junction contained 8 bases not matched to a gene. CDR3 in DNA: TGTGCCAGCAGTTACGTCGGACAGGGGTTTTACTACACCTTC. Translating gives CASSYVGQGFYYTF.

This sequence joins TRBV6-6 and TRBJ2-2; no clear D gene. The CDR3 has 14 residues. The germline CDR1 and CDR2 sequences are MNHNY and SVGAGI (reference sequence). Deletions cut 0 bases from V and 6 bases from J, with 8 bases between. For the CDR3, the DNA is TGTGCCAGCAGTTACTCGAGAACAGCCGGGGAGCTGTTTTTT. Amino acid sequence: CASSYSRTAGELFF.

The table lists this clone with a count of one. The chain uses TRBV9 and TRBJ2-7; D possibly corresponds to TRBD2 (8 bases). The CDR3 loop spans 16 amino acids. The germline gives CDR1 SGDLS, CDR2 YYNGEE. V lost 4 bases and J lost 0, with 17 bases in between. The CDR3 nucleotides read TGTGCCAGCAGCCCGGGGGGGGGACAGAGCTCCTACGAGCAGTACTTC. This sequence encodes CASSPGGGQSSYEQYF.

V gene TRBV6-5 combines with J gene TRBJ2-3; TRBD1 is a possible D gene (5 bases). The V end was cut by 5 bases, the J end by 5 bases, with 14 bases between. Germline values: CDR1 MNHEY, CDR2 SVGAGI. The CDR3 length is 14 residues. The CDR3 nucleotides are TGTGCCAGCAGTCCTCGTCCTAGGGGAGATACGCAGTATTTT. Translating gives CASSPRPRGDTQYF.

The chain employs TRBV28 and TRBJ2-1, with TRBD2 matching 11 bases. This CDR3 is built from 15 residues. Germline V gives CDR1 MDHEN, CDR2 SYDVKM. V was pared by 8 bases and J by 5 bases, with 8 bases of the junction left unmatched. The CDR3 DNA reads TGTGCCAGCGGGGGGGGACTAGCGGCTAACAATGAGCAGTTCTTC. Translation gives CASGGGLAANNEQFF.

The V gene is TRBV28, the J gene TRBJ1-5; 7 bases line up with TRBD1. CDR1 MDHEN and CDR2 SYDVKM come from the germline V gene. The CDR3 runs to 16 residues. V was pared by 4 bases and J by 4 bases, with 10 bases of the junction left unmatched. CDR3 region: CASSSTGTFKNQPQHF. In DNA, the CDR3 is TGTGCCAGCAGTTCGACAGGGACTTTCAAAAATCAGCCCCAGCATTTT.

The rearrangement links TRBV5-6 to TRBJ2-7, with 7 bases identical to TRBD1. V gave up 5 bases and J gave up 0 bases; unmatched junction bases: 8. This CDR3 contains 15 residues. The germline gives CDR1 SGHDT, CDR2 YYEEEE. This CDR3 is CASRETGAVSYEQYF. DNA for the CDR3: TGTGCCAGCAGGGAAACAGGGGCCGTCTCCTACGAGCAGTACTTC.

The chain is built from TRBV28 and TRBJ1-2, with D maybe TRBD1 (6 bases). The CDR3 totals 12 residues. From germline, CDR1 is MDHEN and CDR2 SYDVKM. The germline V and J ends were trimmed by 3 bases and 6 bases, with 8 bases remaining between them. The CDR3 DNA reads TGTGCCAGCAGTTTGTCAGGGGATGGCTACACCTTC. Amino acids: CASSLSGDGYTF.

The chain employs TRBV28 and TRBJ2-5; 10 positions match TRBD1. This CDR3 is built from 17 residues. The V gene's germline CDR1 is MDHEN and CDR2 SYDVKM. J gave up 4 bases and V 4 bases, and 12 bases lay outside the gene matches. The DNA for the CDR3 is TGTGCCAGCAGTTCGGGACAGGGGAAGGACATTCTAGAGACCCAGTACTTC. Its translation is CASSSGQGKDILETQYF.

J is TRBJ2-1 and V is TRBV5-1, with 8 positions matching TRBD1. Germline loops: CDR1 SGHRS, CDR2 YFSETQ. This CDR3 spans 14 amino acids. The J segment lost 5 bases and the V segment lost 4 bases, leaving 5 bases of the junction unmatched. The CDR3 here is CASSATGDNNEQFF. For the CDR3, the DNA is TGCGCCAGCAGCGCGACAGGGGACAACAATGAGCAGTTCTTC.

The chain uses TRBV7-9 and TRBJ2-1, with D tentatively TRBD1 (6 bases). Germline CDR1 SEHNR, CDR2 FQNEAQ (reference sequence). Deletions cut 5 bases from V and 5 bases from J, with 10 bases between. This CDR3 is built from 13 residues. CDR3 loop: CASSTHRDNEQFF. The CDR3 DNA is TGTGCCAGCAGCACCCACAGGGACAATGAGCAGTTCTTC. Combining the CDR3 with reference TRBV7-9 and TRBJ2-1 gives the whole variable domain DTGVSQNPRHKITKRGQNVTFRCDPISEHNRLYWYRQTLGQGPEFLTYFQNEAQLEKSRLLSDRFSAERPKGSFSTLEIQRTEQGDSAMYLCASSTHRDNEQFFGPGTRLTVL.

The chain couples TRBV4-1 to TRBJ1-6; the match to TRBD1 covers 8 bases. The V and J ends lost 5 bases and 9 bases, in that order; junction bases with no gene match: 9. The CDR3 spans 15 residues. Germline values: CDR1 MGHRA, CDR2 YSYEKL. The CDR3 DNA is TGCGCCAGCAGCTCGGACAGGGTTTTTAGTTCACCCCTCCACTTT. Protein: CASSSDRVFSSPLHF.

This clone came up once. The V gene is TRBV9, the J gene TRBJ1-5; TRBD1 is a possible D gene (6 bases). Deletions cut 4 bases from V and 3 bases from J, with 14 bases between. Germline V lookup: CDR1 SGDLS, CDR2 YYNGEE. The CDR3 length is 15 residues. CDR3 sequence reads: CASSRVGDINQPQHF. The CDR3 coding sequence is TGTGCCAGCAGCCGCGTGGGGGACATCAATCAGCCCCAGCATTTT. Full variable domain (missing parts from reference TRBV9 and TRBJ1-5): DSGVTQTPKHLITATGQRVTLRCSPRSGDLSVYWYQQSLDQGLQFLIQYYNGEERAKGNILERFSAQQFPDLHSELNLSSLELGDSALYFCASSRVGDINQPQHFGDGTRLSIL.

This chain links TRBV6-5 with TRBJ1-2, with 9 positions matching TRBD1. This CDR3 spans 14 amino acids. J gave up 6 bases and V 4 bases, and 6 bases lay outside the gene matches. The germline gives CDR1 MNHEY, CDR2 SVGAGI. The chain's CDR3 is CASSSPGQGHGYTF. CDR3 in DNA: TGTGCCAGCAGTTCCCCGGGACAGGGTCATGGCTACACCTTC.

This clone was seen only once. The gene calls are TRBV2 and TRBJ1-6; 7 bases match TRBD1. The V gene end was trimmed by 5 bases and the J gene end by 9 bases; junction bases not matched to a gene: 10. The germline V gene has CDR1 SNHLY and CDR2 FYNNEI. This CDR3 spans 15 amino acids. The CDR3 region is CASSPQDRMGSPLHF. In DNA form, the CDR3 reads TGTGCCAGCAGTCCTCAGGACAGGATGGGTTCACCCCTCCACTTT.